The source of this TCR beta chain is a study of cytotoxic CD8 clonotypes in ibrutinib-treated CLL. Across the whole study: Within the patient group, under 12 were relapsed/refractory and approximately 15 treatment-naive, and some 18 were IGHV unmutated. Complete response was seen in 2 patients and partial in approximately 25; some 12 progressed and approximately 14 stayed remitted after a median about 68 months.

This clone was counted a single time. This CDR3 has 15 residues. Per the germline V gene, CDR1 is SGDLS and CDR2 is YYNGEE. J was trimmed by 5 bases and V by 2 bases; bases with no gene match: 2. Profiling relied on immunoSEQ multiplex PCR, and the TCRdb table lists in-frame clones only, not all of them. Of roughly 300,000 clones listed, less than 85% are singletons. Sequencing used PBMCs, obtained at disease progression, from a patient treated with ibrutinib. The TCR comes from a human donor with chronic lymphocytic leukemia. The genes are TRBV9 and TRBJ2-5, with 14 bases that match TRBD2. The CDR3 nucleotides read TGTGCCAGCAGCGTGGGGACTAGCGGGGGTGAGACCCAGTACTTC. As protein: CASSVGTSGGETQYF.